This is a list of T cell receptor beta chains from one sample in a study of blood T cell repertoires in COVID-19. Repertoires were generated with immunoSEQ multiplex PCR, while TCRdb's copy carries only in-frame clones and drops some. The data hold roughly 140,000 clones, with around 84% observed a single time. Sequenced input: peripheral blood. The receptor source for this set is a human donor in a cohort sampled during active COVID-19. CDR3s include the opening cysteine and the closing phenylalanine or tryptophan. D genes are given only for firm matches. Clone size is shown for a subset of rows, as once, few, many or a class of expanded clone.

clone_size: NA; j_call: TRBJ2-5; v_call: TRBV6-2/TRBV6-3; d_call: TRBD1; cdr3_aa: CASSRRTGGLETQYF; cdr3_nt: TGTGCCAGCAGCCGACGGACAGGGGGCTTAGAGACCCAGTACTTC
clone_size: NA; j_call: TRBJ1-4; v_call: TRBV12-3/TRBV12-4; d_call: NA; cdr3_aa: CASSAPGEKLFF; cdr3_nt: TGTGCCAGTTCCGCCCCCGGGGAAAAACTGTTTTTT
clone_size: once; j_call: TRBJ1-6; v_call: TRBV27; d_call: TRBD1; cdr3_aa: CASNRQGTYNSPLHF; cdr3_nt: TGTGCCAGCAACAGACAGGGGACCTATAATTCACCCCTCCACTTT
clone_size: NA; j_call: TRBJ1-6; v_call: TRBV7-6; d_call: NA; cdr3_aa: CASSLDGGNRSPLHF; cdr3_nt: TGTGCCAGCAGCTTAGATGGAGGGAACCGCTCGCCCCTCCACTTT
clone_size: NA; j_call: TRBJ1-3; v_call: TRBV30; d_call: NA; cdr3_aa: CAWTAISAGSGNTIYF; cdr3_nt: TGTGCCTGGACCGCGATTTCGGCAGGCTCTGGAAACACCATATATTTT
clone_size: once; j_call: TRBJ1-6; v_call: TRBV19; d_call: NA; cdr3_aa: CASSTRQQGNSPLHF; cdr3_nt: TGTGCCAGTAGTACCCGACAGCAGGGGAATTCACCCCTCCACTTT
clone_size: NA; j_call: TRBJ1-2; v_call: TRBV7-2; d_call: NA; cdr3_aa: CASNPEQVYGYTF; cdr3_nt: TGTGCCAGCAACCCGGAACAGGTCTATGGCTACACCTTC
clone_size: NA; j_call: TRBJ2-3; v_call: TRBV4-1; d_call: TRBD2; cdr3_aa: CASSQGTSKDTQYF; cdr3_nt: TGCGCCAGCAGCCAGGGGACTAGCAAAGATACGCAGTATTTT
clone_size: NA; j_call: TRBJ1-5; v_call: TRBV30; d_call: NA; cdr3_aa: CAWSLGHSGGQPQHF; cdr3_nt: TGTGCCTGGAGTCTGGGACACTCGGGAGGGCAGCCCCAGCATTTT
clone_size: NA; j_call: TRBJ2-5; v_call: TRBV9; d_call: TRBD2; cdr3_aa: CASSPQTSGGAETQYF; cdr3_nt: TGTGCCAGCAGCCCACAAACTAGCGGGGGGGCGGAGACCCAGTACTTC
clone_size: NA; j_call: TRBJ2-5; v_call: TRBV12-3/TRBV12-4; d_call: NA; cdr3_aa: CASRLRGQETQYF; cdr3_nt: TGTGCCAGCAGACTCAGGGGCCAAGAGACCCAGTACTTC
clone_size: NA; j_call: TRBJ2-1; v_call: TRBV7-3; d_call: TRBD2; cdr3_aa: CASSYGTSGGYNEQFF; cdr3_nt: TGTGCCAGCAGCTACGGGACTAGCGGGGGCTACAATGAGCAGTTCTTC
clone_size: few; j_call: TRBJ1-3; v_call: TRBV6-5; d_call: TRBD1; cdr3_aa: CASSYGGQGLRNTIYF; cdr3_nt: TGTGCCAGCAGTTACGGGGGACAGGGGTTAAGAAACACCATATATTTT
clone_size: once; j_call: TRBJ1-1; v_call: TRBV5-1; d_call: NA; cdr3_aa: CASSLAGTRYTEAFF; cdr3_nt: TGCGCCAGCAGCTTGGCGGGGACAAGATACACTGAAGCTTTCTTT
clone_size: NA; j_call: TRBJ1-6; v_call: TRBV6-4; d_call: NA; cdr3_aa: CASSDEVLSPLHF; cdr3_nt: TGTGCCAGCAGTGACGAGGTCCTTTCACCCCTCCACTTT
clone_size: NA; j_call: TRBJ2-2; v_call: TRBV19; d_call: NA; cdr3_aa: CASISDAGDNTGELFF; cdr3_nt: TGTGCCAGTATAAGCGATGCAGGGGATAACACCGGGGAGCTGTTTTTT
clone_size: few; j_call: TRBJ1-5; v_call: TRBV25-1; d_call: NA; cdr3_aa: CARSQGSNSNQPQHF; cdr3_nt: TGTGCCCGCTCCCAGGGGTCTAATAGCAATCAGCCCCAGCATTTT
clone_size: NA; j_call: TRBJ2-7; v_call: TRBV18; d_call: NA; cdr3_aa: CASSPRQTYEQYF; cdr3_nt: TGTGCCAGCTCACCACGACAGACCTACGAGCAGTACTTC
clone_size: NA; j_call: TRBJ2-6; v_call: TRBV7-9; d_call: NA; cdr3_aa: CASSPQSLHSGANVLTF; cdr3_nt: TGTGCCAGCAGCCCTCAGTCATTACACTCTGGGGCCAACGTCCTGACTTTC
clone_size: NA; j_call: TRBJ1-4; v_call: TRBV27; d_call: NA; cdr3_aa: CASSLYGQGSKKLFF; cdr3_nt: TGTGCCAGCAGTTTATACGGGCAGGGAAGTAAAAAACTGTTTTTT
clone_size: NA; j_call: TRBJ1-5; v_call: TRBV9; d_call: TRBD1; cdr3_aa: CASYRGGQGPGPQHF; cdr3_nt: TGTGCCAGCTACCGGGGGGGACAGGGCCCCGGGCCCCAGCATTTT
clone_size: NA; j_call: TRBJ1-1; v_call: TRBV18; d_call: NA; cdr3_aa: CASSQDSNTEAFF; cdr3_nt: TGTGCCAGCTCACAGGACAGCAACACTGAAGCTTTCTTT
clone_size: NA; j_call: TRBJ1-1; v_call: TRBV12-3/TRBV12-4; d_call: TRBD1; cdr3_aa: CASTRTGDAFF; cdr3_nt: TGTGCCAGCACCAGGACAGGGGACGCTTTCTTT
clone_size: NA; j_call: TRBJ1-2; v_call: TRBV4-3; d_call: NA; cdr3_aa: CASSQDKAADGYTF; cdr3_nt: TGCGCCAGCAGTCAGGACAAGGCGGCCGATGGCTACACCTTC
clone_size: NA; j_call: TRBJ1-1; v_call: TRBV4-1; d_call: NA; cdr3_aa: CASSPVQGRVNTEAFF; cdr3_nt: TGCGCCAGCAGCCCGGTGCAGGGTCGGGTGAACACTGAAGCTTTCTTT
clone_size: NA; j_call: TRBJ1-2; v_call: TRBV18; d_call: NA; cdr3_aa: CASSPGQGGGYTF; cdr3_nt: TGTGCCAGCTCACCTGGGCAGGGCGGTGGCTACACCTTC
clone_size: NA; j_call: TRBJ1-5; v_call: TRBV28; d_call: TRBD1; cdr3_aa: CASSLGQGNQPQHF; cdr3_nt: TGTGCCAGCAGTTTAGGACAGGGAAACCAGCCCCAGCATTTT
clone_size: NA; j_call: TRBJ2-4; v_call: TRBV5-1; d_call: TRBD2; cdr3_aa: CASSTELKRGNIQYF; cdr3_nt: TGCGCCAGCAGCACCGAGCTGAAGCGGGGAAACATTCAGTACTTC
clone_size: NA; j_call: TRBJ1-1; v_call: TRBV6-5; d_call: NA; cdr3_aa: CASSSRVVRDTEAFF; cdr3_nt: TGTGCCAGCAGCTCCCGGGTGGTCCGGGACACTGAAGCTTTCTTT
clone_size: NA; j_call: TRBJ2-5; v_call: TRBV28; d_call: NA; cdr3_aa: CASSFPGVVQYF; cdr3_nt: TGTGCCAGCAGTTTCCCGGGTGTAGTGCAGTACTTC
clone_size: NA; j_call: TRBJ2-2; v_call: TRBV7-2; d_call: TRBD1; cdr3_aa: CASSLAGTGVAGELFF; cdr3_nt: TGTGCCAGCAGCTTAGCAGGGACAGGGGTTGCCGGGGAGCTGTTTTTT
clone_size: once; j_call: TRBJ1-2; v_call: TRBV29-1; d_call: TRBD1; cdr3_aa: CSVAPGQGYGYTF; cdr3_nt: TGCAGCGTCGCGCCGGGACAGGGATATGGCTACACCTTC
clone_size: NA; j_call: TRBJ1-2; v_call: TRBV11-2; d_call: NA; cdr3_aa: CASSWEGDGYTF; cdr3_nt: TGTGCCAGCAGCTGGGAAGGGGATGGCTACACCTTC
clone_size: once; j_call: TRBJ2-3; v_call: TRBV19; d_call: NA; cdr3_aa: CASRGAATDTQYF; cdr3_nt: TGTGCCAGTAGAGGAGCGGCGACAGATACGCAGTATTTT
clone_size: NA; j_call: TRBJ2-1; v_call: TRBV19; d_call: TRBD1; cdr3_aa: CASSTDRVPYNEQFF; cdr3_nt: TGTGCCAGTAGTACGGACAGGGTTCCCTACAATGAGCAGTTCTTC
clone_size: NA; j_call: TRBJ2-1; v_call: TRBV7-7; d_call: TRBD1; cdr3_aa: CASSLGTGANNEQFF; cdr3_nt: TGTGCCAGCAGCCTAGGGACAGGAGCCAACAATGAGCAGTTCTTC
clone_size: NA; j_call: TRBJ1-6; v_call: TRBV27; d_call: NA; cdr3_aa: CASSPSGAYNSPLHF; cdr3_nt: TGTGCCAGCAGTCCCTCAGGGGCCTATAATTCACCCCTCCACTTT
clone_size: NA; j_call: TRBJ2-2; v_call: TRBV5-4; d_call: NA; cdr3_aa: CARQGLNTGELFF; cdr3_nt: TGTGCGCGGCAGGGCCTGAACACCGGGGAGCTGTTTTTT
clone_size: NA; j_call: TRBJ1-2; v_call: TRBV30; d_call: TRBD1; cdr3_aa: CAWSVARQGDGYTF; cdr3_nt: TGTGCCTGGAGTGTGGCCCGACAGGGGGATGGCTACACCTTC
clone_size: NA; j_call: TRBJ2-2; v_call: TRBV28; d_call: NA; cdr3_aa: CASSSPSAPGTGELFF; cdr3_nt: TGTGCCAGCAGTTCGCCCAGCGCCCCGGGCACCGGGGAGCTGTTTTTT
clone_size: NA; j_call: TRBJ1-3; v_call: TRBV19; d_call: NA; cdr3_aa: CASSAGFSGNTIYF; cdr3_nt: TGTGCCAGTAGTGCGGGCTTCTCTGGAAACACCATATATTTT
clone_size: NA; j_call: TRBJ2-5; v_call: TRBV6-6; d_call: TRBD1; cdr3_aa: CASRTGGGETQYF; cdr3_nt: TGTGCCAGCAGGACAGGGGGCGGGGAGACCCAGTACTTC
clone_size: NA; j_call: TRBJ2-1; v_call: TRBV19; d_call: TRBD2; cdr3_aa: CASSNLAGGARGQFF; cdr3_nt: TGTGCCAGTAGTAATCTAGCGGGGGGAGCACGGGGGCAGTTCTTC